The subject of this entry is one T cell receptor (beta chain). The antigen remains unidentified. The ends were cut back, 4 bases at V and 5 bases at J, with 8 bases in the middle. The CDR3 spans 12 residues. Per germline, CDR1 SGHRS and CDR2 YFSETQ. Researchers picked out CD4+ and CD8+ T cells from PBMCs by sorting. This entry is derived from a study of CD8+ T cells in alopecia areata. cDNA reverse transcribed from extracted RNA served as the sequencing template. Profiled with immunoSEQ multiplex PCR; TCRdb holds only in-frame clones, not every one. The data show around 140,000 clones, with 45% to 60% seen just once and about 6.4% held by the top ten. Notes on the study in general: Compared with normal scalp, lesional scalp had higher clonality and more expanded CD8+ clones. Unlike in mice, where it was clearer, TCR sharing across patients was less clear, possibly HLA-related.

The receptor was isolated from a human donor with alopecia areata. The sample taken for sequencing was CD4+ T cells sorted from blood. The chain carries TRBV5-1 and TRBJ2-3; D call uncertain. CDR3 sequence reads: CASSPTGDTQYF. CDR3 bases: TGCGCCAGCAGCCCGACCGGAGATACGCAGTATTTT.